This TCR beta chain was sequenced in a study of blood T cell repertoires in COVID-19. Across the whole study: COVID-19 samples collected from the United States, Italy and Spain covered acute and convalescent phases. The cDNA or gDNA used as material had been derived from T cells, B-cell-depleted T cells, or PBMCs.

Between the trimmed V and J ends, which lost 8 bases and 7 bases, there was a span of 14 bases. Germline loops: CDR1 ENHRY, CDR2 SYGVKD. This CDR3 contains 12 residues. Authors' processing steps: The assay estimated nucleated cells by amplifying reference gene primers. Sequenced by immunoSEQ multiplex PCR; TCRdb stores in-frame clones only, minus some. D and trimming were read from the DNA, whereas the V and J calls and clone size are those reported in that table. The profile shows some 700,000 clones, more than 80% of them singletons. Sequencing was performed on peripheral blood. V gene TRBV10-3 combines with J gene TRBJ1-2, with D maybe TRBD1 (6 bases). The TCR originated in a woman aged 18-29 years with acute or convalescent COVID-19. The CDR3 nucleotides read TGTGCCATCGGGGGCTTTAGGTCTGGCTACACCTTC. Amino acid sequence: CAIGGFRSGYTF.